These 26 T cell receptor beta chains share one sample of origin, sequenced in a study of cytomegalovirus exposure and HLA in healthy donors (dated by TCRdb to 2015 to 2018). The library came from the immunoSEQ multiplex PCR assay. For the multiplex PCR, a mixture combining 60 forward primers for TCR Vbeta segments and 13 reverse primers for TCR Jbeta segments was used. The immuneACCESS repertoire file appears here via TCRdb, limited to in-frame rearrangements. These files lack a portion of the clones; in checked studies, under half of the deficit traces to unresolved V genes, and the cause of the others is not known. The sample yields roughly 160,000 clones; roughly 80% were counted once. Of the sample, 2% to 3% is held by the ten largest clones. Input material: PBMCs. These TCRs come from a male donor in good health and CMV-seronegative.

The J gene is TRBJ2-3, the V gene TRBV6-5, with D possibly matching TRBD2 (5 bases). The V and J ends lost 6 bases and 0 bases respectively, with 13 bases between them. The CDR3 contains 15 residues. CDR1 is MNHEY and CDR2 is SVGAGI in the germline V gene. The CDR3 DNA is TGTGCCAGCAGCCCGGGGAAAAGTAGCACAGATACGCAGTATTTT. Its translation: CASSPGKSSTDTQYF.

The chain is built from TRBV5-4 and TRBJ1-4; the match to TRBD1 covers 9 bases. The junction had 7 bases not matched to a gene; V was cut back by 0 bases and J by 7 bases. CDR1 and CDR2 from the germline V gene are SGHNT and YYREEE (reference sequence). The CDR3 covers 16 residues. The DNA of the CDR3 is TGTGCCAGCAGCTTGGGCCCGGGACAGGGAGGTGAAAAACTGTTTTTT. Protein sequence: CASSLGPGQGGEKLFF.

The rearrangement uses TRBV19 and TRBJ1-1; no reliable D call. This CDR3 is 11 amino acids long. Trimming stripped 10 bases from V and 7 bases from J, with 13 bases between. Germline CDR1 is LNHDA and CDR2 is SQIVND (reference sequence). This CDR3 is CATKGVNEAFF. The CDR3 DNA sequence: TGTGCCACCAAGGGAGTTAATGAAGCTTTCTTT.

The J gene is TRBJ2-2, the V gene TRBV7-7; 8 nucleotides align to TRBD1. The V and J ends lost 5 bases and 7 bases, in that order; junction bases with no gene match: 6. This CDR3 is 14 amino acids long. CDR1 and CDR2 (germline): SSHAT, FNYEAQ (reference sequence). CDR3 DNA: TGTGCCAGCAGCACAGACAGGGGCGGCGGGGAGCTGTTTTTT. Protein: CASSTDRGGGELFF.

V usage is TRBV7-3 and J usage is TRBJ2-2; a weak D match, TRBD1 (6 bases). V dropped 0 bases and J dropped 6 bases, with 17 bases sitting between them. The CDR3 runs to 17 residues. Germline CDR1 is SGHTA and CDR2 is FQGTGA. For the CDR3, the DNA is TGTGCCAGCAGCTTAACGAGGGGGTTCGGTTTGGCCGGGGAGCTGTTTTTT. The encoded protein is CASSLTRGFGLAGELFF.

This clone was seen a few times. This chain joins TRBV4-1 and TRBJ1-4; no clear D. Trimming pared 1 base from V and 3 bases from J, leaving 6 bases between. CDR1 is MGHRA and CDR2 is YSYEKL in the germline V gene. CDR3 length equals 14 residues. CDR3: CASSQGGANEKLFF. Here the CDR3 DNA reads TGCGCCAGCAGCCAAGGCGGGGCTAATGAAAAACTGTTTTTT.

This clone was observed a handful of times. The chain is built from TRBV6-5 and TRBJ2-3; possibly TRBD2 for D (6 bases). Germline CDR1 reads MNHEY; CDR2 reads SVGAGI. V was trimmed by 6 bases and J by 0 bases, leaving 13 bases between them. The CDR3 has 15 residues. The DNA of the CDR3 is TGTGCCAGCAGGCTAGCGAGTTCTAGCACAGATACGCAGTATTTT. Its protein is CASRLASSSTDTQYF.

This clone appeared a single time. The V and J genes are TRBV11-3 and TRBJ2-3; tentative D call: TRBD1 (5 bases). With 3 bases removed from V and 0 bases from J, the gap between germline ends came to 10 bases. Germline assignment: CDR1 SGHNT and CDR2 YENEEA. This CDR3 spans 15 amino acids. The CDR3 bases are TGTGCCAGCAGCTTGTCAGGGAAAAGCACAGATACGCAGTATTTT. It specifies CASSLSGKSTDTQYF.

This clone has just a few counts. The chain couples TRBV7-2 to TRBJ1-5; D uncertain. With 3 bases removed from V and 0 bases from J, the gap between germline ends came to 9 bases. CDR1 is SGHTA, CDR2 FQGNSA, per germline. The CDR3 has 15 residues. The CDR3 region is CASSLRINSNQPQHF. CDR3 DNA: TGTGCCAGCAGCTTGAGGATCAATAGCAATCAGCCCCAGCATTTT.

This clone was observed once. The gene calls are TRBV27 and TRBJ2-1; 10 nucleotides match TRBD2. From germline, CDR1 is MNHEY and CDR2 SMNVEV (reference sequence). J gave up 4 bases and V 0 bases, and 6 bases lay outside the gene matches. The CDR3 extends over 17 amino acids. CDR3 DNA: TGTGCCAGCAGTTTATCCCGACTAGCGGGCCTTTACAATGAGCAGTTCTTC. Residues: CASSLSRLAGLYNEQFF.

This clone was seen once. J is TRBJ2-2 and V is TRBV21-1; TRBD1, the table's D call, was not compared with the DNA. TRBV21-1 represents a pseudogene. The CDR3 totals 16 residues. The CDR3 sequence is CASSKRGRGNTGELFF. DNA of the CDR3: TGTGCCAGCAGCAAGAGGGGCAGGGGGAACACCGGGGAGCTGTTTTTT.

The chain joins TRBV5-1 to TRBJ2-5; the D gene is possibly TRBD2 (6 bases). The J call may be incorrect, as the DNA end agrees better with TRBJ2-7. This CDR3 has 13 amino acids. The germline V gene has CDR1 SGHRS and CDR2 YFSETQ. CDR3 residues: CASSLTGVYEQYF. CDR3 nucleotides: TGCGCCAGCAGCTTGACGGGAGTCTACGAGCAGTACTTC.

This sequence joins TRBV9 and TRBJ1-1; 8 bases match TRBD1. CDR3 length: 15 residues. V shed 4 bases, J shed 5 bases, and the junction held 10 bases outside the gene matches. Germline-derived CDR1 and CDR2 are SGDLS and YYNGEE. The CDR3 loop is CASSPKTGVNTEAFF. In DNA, the CDR3 is TGTGCCAGCAGCCCTAAGACAGGGGTTAATACTGAAGCTTTCTTT.

The chain uses TRBV5-8 and TRBJ2-5, with TRBD1 matching over 7 bases. Germline V lookup: CDR1 SGHTS, CDR2 YDEGEE. The V segment lost 4 bases and the J segment 0 bases; nucleotides outside the gene matches: 12. The CDR3 loop spans 17 amino acids. The CDR3 DNA sequence: TGTGCCAGCAGCGAGTCGCTCGGACAGGTCTACCAAGAGACCCAGTACTTC. This sequence encodes CASSESLGQVYQETQYF.

The CDR3, as DNA: TGCGCCAGCAGCTTTCGGGACACCGAGCAGTACTTC. Amino acids: CASSFRDTEQYF. V usage is TRBV5-1 and J usage is TRBJ2-7; D is perhaps TRBD1 (6 bases). This CDR3 is built from 12 residues. Trimming left V 2 bases short and J 6 bases short, with 9 bases between. Germline assignment: CDR1 SGHRS and CDR2 YFSETQ.

The table lists this clone with a count of one. The V gene is TRBV5-6, the J gene TRBJ1-5; 9 bases are a match to TRBD1. V was clipped by 4 bases and J by 6 bases; unmatched bases: 5. The CDR3 spans 14 residues. Germline CDR1 reads SGHDT; CDR2 reads YYEEEE. CDR3 bases: TGTGCCAGCAGCCAAACAGGGGGCGGTCAGCCCCAGCATTTT. This gives the protein CASSQTGGGQPQHF.

The V gene is TRBV27, the J gene TRBJ2-7, with 9 positions matching TRBD2. J lost 4 bases, V lost 1 base, and 2 bases had no gene match. The CDR3 contains 14 residues. Germline CDR1 is MNHEY and CDR2 is SMNVEV (reference sequence). In nucleotides, the CDR3 is TGTGCCAGCAGTTTATTAGCGGGAGCTTACGAGCAGTACTTC. It yields the protein CASSLLAGAYEQYF.

The CDR3 protein is CASSLRTGVNQPQHF. CDR3 nucleotide sequence: TGTGCCAGCAGCTTAAGGACAGGGGTTAATCAGCCCCAGCATTTT. The chain has TRBV7-2 and TRBJ1-5; 9 nucleotides match TRBD1. With V trimmed by 2 bases and J by 4 bases, 3 bases remained unmatched. CDR3 size: 15 residues. The germline V gene has CDR1 SGHTA and CDR2 FQGNSA.

The chain is built from TRBV30 and TRBJ2-1; D is unresolved. The CDR3 contains 14 residues. Trimming shortened V by 0 bases and J by 3 bases, and 9 bases separated the two germline ends. Germline V gives CDR1 GTSNPN, CDR2 SVGIG (reference sequence). CDR3 protein: CAWSVSSSYNEQFF. CDR3 DNA: TGTGCCTGGAGTGTATCGTCTAGCTACAATGAGCAGTTCTTC.

This clone was counted only a few times. The rearrangement links TRBV5-1 to TRBJ1-4, with D possibly being TRBD1 (6 bases). The CDR3 length is 14 residues. The V end lost 4 bases, the J end lost 8 bases, and 15 bases lay between the germline ends. Germline V gives CDR1 SGHRS, CDR2 YFSETQ. The CDR3 DNA reads TGCGCCAGCAGCCGGGGGGGCGTTGAGGAAAAACTGTTTTTT. Protein: CASSRGGVEEKLFF.

The rearrangement uses TRBV7-2 and TRBJ2-5; 10 nucleotides match TRBD2. The V gene's germline CDR1 is SGHTA and CDR2 FQGNSA. The CDR3 consists of 14 residues. The junction had 4 bases not matched to a gene; V was cut back by 5 bases and J by 4 bases. The CDR3 bases are TGTGCCAGCAGCCCCCGACTAGCGGGAGAGACCCAGTACTTC. Its translation is CASSPRLAGETQYF.

The gene calls are TRBV7-9 and TRBJ2-1; a possible D gene is TRBD2 (8 bases). Germline V gene lookup returns CDR1 SEHNR and CDR2 FQNEAQ (reference sequence). This CDR3 spans 16 amino acids. V lost 5 bases to trimming and J lost 4 bases, with 18 bases between them. The CDR3 nucleotides read TGTGCCAGCAGCGGCATAGCGGGACAGCTATACAATGAGCAGTTCTTC. It translates to CASSGIAGQLYNEQFF.

This chain joins TRBV5-1 and TRBJ2-3; TRBD1 matches 8 bases. The CDR3 spans 14 residues. The V segment lost 6 bases and the J segment 2 bases; nucleotides outside the gene matches: 5. Germline lookup yields CDR1 SGHRS and CDR2 YFSETQ. CDR3 DNA: TGCGCCAGCATGCGGGACAGGCCCACAGATACGCAGTATTTT. This sequence encodes CASMRDRPTDTQYF.

The J gene is TRBJ1-5, the V gene TRBV5-1, with TRBD1 identical over 8 bases. Germline CDR1 is SGHRS and CDR2 is YFSETQ. The trim removed 4 bases at V and 7 bases at J, leaving 7 bases unmatched. The length of the CDR3 is 14 residues. This CDR3 is CASSLGQGGQPQHF. The CDR3 nucleotides read TGCGCCAGCAGCCTTGGACAGGGAGGACAGCCCCAGCATTTT. Based on the CDR3 plus reference TRBV5-1 and TRBJ1-5, the full variable domain is KAGVTQTPRYLIKTRGQQVTLSCSPISGHRSVSWYQQTPGQGLQFLFEYFSETQRNKGNFPGRFSGRQFSNSRSEMNVSTLELGDSALYLCASSLGQGGQPQHFGDGTRLSIL.

This chain connects TRBV4-2 to TRBJ2-5; possible D gene TRBD2, 6 bases. V was shortened by 0 bases and J by 7 bases, with 15 bases between the two germline ends. The germline V gene encodes CDR1 LGHNA and CDR2 YNFKEQ. This CDR3 has 15 residues. CDR3 nucleotide sequence: TGTGCCAGCAGCCAAGATAGGACGGTGGGGGGGACCCAGTACTTC. Translation gives CASSQDRTVGGTQYF.

This chain joins TRBV7-3 and TRBJ2-5; TRBD2 aligns across 16 bases. CDR1 is SGHTA and CDR2 is FQGTGA in the germline V gene. After removal of 5 bases from V and 3 bases from J, the junction contained 6 bases not matched to a gene. The CDR3 contains 17 residues. CDR3 region: CASSPGTSGGVEETQYF. Written as DNA, the CDR3 is TGTGCCAGCAGCCCGGGGACTAGCGGGGGGGTCGAAGAGACCCAGTACTTC. The full variable domain, in which reference TRBV7-3 and TRBJ2-5 provide the parts outside the CDR3, is GAGVSQTPSNKVTEKGKYVELRCDPISGHTALYWYRQSLGQGPEFLIYFQGTGAADDSGLPNDRFFAVRPEGSVSTLKIQRTERGDSAVYLCASSPGTSGGVEETQYFGPGTRLLVL.